These 5 T cell receptor beta chains came from one sample sequenced in a study of technical replicates of blood from several donors. Sequenced by immunoSEQ multiplex PCR; TCRdb stores in-frame clones only, minus some. The data show fewer than 70,000 clones, 85% to 95% seen once. Sample: T cells isolated from PBMCs. The receptors derive from a human donor in good health.

V and J are TRBV5-1 and TRBJ1-1; D possibly corresponds to TRBD1 (5 bases). There are 15 residues in the CDR3. Per the germline V gene, CDR1 is SGHRS and CDR2 is YFSETQ. V lost 4 bases to trimming and J lost 0 bases, with 13 bases between them. The CDR3 DNA reads TGCGCCAGCAGCCCGGACAACGGAATGAACACTGAAGCTTTCTTT. Translating it yields CASSPDNGMNTEAFF.

Concerning this clone itself: One end of the junction is discordant with germline, which a read error may explain. The chain uses TRBV18 and TRBJ2-5; 9 nucleotides agree with TRBD1. The length of the CDR3 is 14 residues. Germline V gene sequence: CDR1 KGHSH, CDR2 LQKENI. The chain's CDR3 is CASSPRQGEEAQYF. CDR3 coding DNA: TGTGCCAGCTCACCAAGACAGGGGGAAGAGGCCCAGTACTTC.

This sequence joins TRBV7-9 and TRBJ2-2; the D gene is possibly TRBD2 (5 bases). The CDR3 is 15 amino acids. The germline V and J ends were trimmed by 4 bases and 5 bases, with 14 bases remaining between them. The V gene's germline CDR1 is SEHNR and CDR2 FQNEAQ (reference sequence). CDR3 DNA sequence: TGTGCCAGCAGCTATACGGGAAGCTATACCGGGGAGCTGTTTTTT. Protein sequence: CASSYTGSYTGELFF.

The rearrangement joins TRBV5-1 to TRBJ2-5, with D perhaps TRBD1 (5 bases). The CDR3 totals 15 residues. The ends were cut back, 0 bases at V and 2 bases at J, with 11 bases in the middle. Germline V gene lookup returns CDR1 SGHRS and CDR2 YFSETQ. DNA for the CDR3: TGCGCCAGCAGCTTGGGAACAGGATTTCAAGAGACCCAGTACTTC. This gives the protein CASSLGTGFQETQYF.

The table lists this clone with a count of one. The chain couples TRBV28 to TRBJ1-4, with 9 bases aligning to TRBD1. Germline-derived CDR1 and CDR2 are MDHEN and SYDVKM. The J segment lost 8 bases and the V segment lost 5 bases, leaving 6 bases of the junction unmatched. This CDR3 spans 14 amino acids. CDR3 in amino acids: CASSPGTGLEKLFF. The CDR3 DNA reads TGTGCCAGCAGTCCCGGGACAGGGCTCGAAAAACTGTTTTTT. The full variable domain, completed using reference TRBV28 and TRBJ1-4, is DVKVTQSSRYLVKRTGEKVFLECVQDMDHENMFWYRQDPGLGLRLIYFSYDVKMKEKGDIPEGYSVSREKKERFSLILESASTNQTSMYLCASSPGTGLEKLFFGSGTQLSVL.